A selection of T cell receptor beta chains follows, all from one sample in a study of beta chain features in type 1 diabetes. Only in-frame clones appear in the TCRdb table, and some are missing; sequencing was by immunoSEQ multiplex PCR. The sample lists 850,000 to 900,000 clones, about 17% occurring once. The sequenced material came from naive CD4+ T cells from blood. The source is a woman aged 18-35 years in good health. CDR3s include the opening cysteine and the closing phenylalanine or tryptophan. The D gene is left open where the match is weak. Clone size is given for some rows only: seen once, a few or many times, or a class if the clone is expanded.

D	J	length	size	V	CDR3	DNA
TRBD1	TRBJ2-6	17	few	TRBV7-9	CASSGWTGRTGANVLTF	TGTGCCAGCAGCGGGTGGACAGGGCGGACTGGGGCCAACGTCCTGACTTTC
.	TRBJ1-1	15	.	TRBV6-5	CASSLSRGSVTEAFF	TGTGCCAGCAGTCTCTCCCGGGGATCTGTCACTGAAGCTTTCTTT
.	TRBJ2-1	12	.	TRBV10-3	CALGSSYNEQFF	TGTGCCCTCGGGAGTTCGTACAATGAGCAGTTCTTC
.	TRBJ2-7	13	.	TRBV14	CASSRHLGSEQYF	TGTGCCAGCAGCAGACACCTTGGGTCCGAGCAGTACTTC
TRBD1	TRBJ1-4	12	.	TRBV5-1	CASSRDREKLFF	TGCGCCAGCAGCCGGGACAGAGAAAAACTGTTTTTT
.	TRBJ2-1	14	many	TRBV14	CASSQGISYNEQFF	TGTGCCAGCAGCCAAGGAATCTCCTACAATGAGCAGTTCTTC
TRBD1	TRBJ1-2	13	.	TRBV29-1	CSVVGGDGYGYTF	TGCAGCGTTGTAGGGGGCGACGGCTATGGCTACACCTTC
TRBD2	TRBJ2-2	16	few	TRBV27	CASKSGTSGRARELFF	TGTGCCAGCAAATCCGGGACTAGCGGGAGAGCTAGGGAGCTGTTTTTT
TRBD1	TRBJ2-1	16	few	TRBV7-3	CASSLRWTGLLDEQFF	TGTGCCAGCAGTCTAAGATGGACAGGGTTGCTAGATGAGCAGTTCTTC
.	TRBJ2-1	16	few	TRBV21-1	CASSLRGRVKYNEQFF	TGTGCCAGCAGCCTTCGAGGGCGGGTAAAGTACAATGAGCAGTTCTTC
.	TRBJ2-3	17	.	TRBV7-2	CASSLGRDWFLTDTQYF	TGTGCCAGCAGCTTAGGGCGGGACTGGTTTCTAACAGATACGCAGTATTTT
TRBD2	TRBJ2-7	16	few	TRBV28	CASSSSSGRVFYEQYF	TGTGCCAGCAGTTCGTCAAGCGGGAGGGTTTTCTACGAGCAGTACTTC
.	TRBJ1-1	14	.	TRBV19	CASRDGIRNTEAFF	TGTGCCAGTAGGGACGGGATTCGCAACACTGAAGCTTTCTTT
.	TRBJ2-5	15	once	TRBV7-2	CASSSMGLLQETQYF	TGTGCCAGCAGCTCTATGGGACTTTTACAAGAGACCCAGTACTTC
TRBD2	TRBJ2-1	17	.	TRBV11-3	CASSRGDTSGIINEQFF	TGTGCCAGCAGCCGGGGGGACACTAGCGGGATTATCAATGAGCAGTTCTTC
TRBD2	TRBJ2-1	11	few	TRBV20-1	CKAGDYGEQFF	TGCAAAGCGGGAGACTACGGTGAGCAGTTCTTC
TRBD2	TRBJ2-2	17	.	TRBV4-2	CASSQDTRLALGGELFF	TGTGCCAGCAGCCAAGATACCCGACTAGCCCTAGGGGGGGAGCTGTTTTTT
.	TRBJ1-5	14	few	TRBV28	CASSYTQGYQPQHF	TGTGCCAGCAGCTACACACAGGGATACCAGCCCCAGCATTTT
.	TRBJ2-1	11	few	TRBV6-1	CASQGFNEQFF	TGTGCCAGCCAGGGCTTCAATGAGCAGTTCTTC
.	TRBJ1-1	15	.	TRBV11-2	CASSLDPWTNTEAFF	TGTGCCAGCAGCTTAGATCCATGGACGAACACTGAAGCTTTCTTT
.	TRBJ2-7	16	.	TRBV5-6	CASSLDGRDWFYEQYF	TGTGCCAGCAGCTTGGACGGAAGGGATTGGTTCTACGAGCAGTACTTC
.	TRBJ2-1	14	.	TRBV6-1	CASISRSSYNEQFF	TGTGCCAGCATTTCTCGGAGCTCCTACAATGAGCAGTTCTTC
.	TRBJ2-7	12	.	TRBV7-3	CASSYTGFEQYF	TGTGCCAGCAGCTATACAGGGTTCGAGCAGTACTTC
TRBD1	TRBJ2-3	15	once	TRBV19	CASSTGQGVTDTQYF	TGTGCCAGTAGTACGGGACAGGGGGTCACAGATACGCAGTATTTT
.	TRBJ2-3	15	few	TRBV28	CASQGPKDSTDTQYF	TGTGCCAGCCAGGGACCCAAGGACAGCACAGATACGCAGTATTTT
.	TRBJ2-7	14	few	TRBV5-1	CASSLDRAPSEQYF	TGCGCCAGCAGCTTGGACAGGGCCCCCAGCGAGCAGTACTTC
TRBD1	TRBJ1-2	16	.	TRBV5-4	CASSLPYSDRNDGYTF	TGTGCCAGCAGCTTACCCTACTCGGACAGGAACGATGGCTACACCTTC
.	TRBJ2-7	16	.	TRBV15	CATSRVQGGSSYEQYF	TGTGCCACCAGCAGAGTACAGGGCGGGAGCTCCTACGAGCAGTACTTC
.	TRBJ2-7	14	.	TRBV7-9	CASSLIGSADEQYF	TGTGCCAGCAGCTTAATTGGTAGCGCAGACGAGCAGTACTTC
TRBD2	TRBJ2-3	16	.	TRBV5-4	CASSPRTSGNGDTQYF	TGTGCCAGCAGCCCCCGGACTAGCGGGAACGGAGATACGCAGTATTTT
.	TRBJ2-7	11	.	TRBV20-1	CSASLGPGQYF	TGCAGTGCTAGTTTAGGCCCCGGGCAGTACTTC
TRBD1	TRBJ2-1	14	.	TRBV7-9	CASSPGQGFNEQFF	TGTGCCAGCAGCCCGGGACAGGGATTCAATGAGCAGTTCTTC
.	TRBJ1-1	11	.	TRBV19	CASQRFSEAFF	TGTGCCAGCCAAAGGTTCTCTGAAGCTTTCTTT
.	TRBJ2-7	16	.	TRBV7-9	CASSLEALGASYEQYF	TGTGCCAGCAGCTTAGAGGCTCTGGGGGCTTCCTACGAGCAGTACTTC
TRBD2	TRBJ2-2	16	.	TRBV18	CASSREREKWTGELFF	TGTGCCAGCTCACGCGAGCGGGAGAAGTGGACCGGGGAGCTGTTTTTT
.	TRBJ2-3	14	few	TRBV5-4	CASRPGLRTDTQYF	TGTGCCAGCAGACCGGGACTCCGCACAGATACGCAGTATTTT
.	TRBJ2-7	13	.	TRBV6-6	CASLISQGYEQYF	TGTGCCAGTCTAATCTCTCAGGGTTACGAGCAGTACTTC
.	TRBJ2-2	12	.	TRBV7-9	CASSHWDGELFF	TGTGCCAGCAGCCACTGGGACGGGGAGCTGTTTTTT
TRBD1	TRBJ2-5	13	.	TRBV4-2	CASSRDREETQYF	TGTGCCAGCAGCCGCGACAGGGAAGAGACCCAGTACTTC
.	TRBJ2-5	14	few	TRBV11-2	CASSSPRGGETQYF	TGTGCCAGCAGCTCCCCCCGAGGGGGGGAGACCCAGTACTTC
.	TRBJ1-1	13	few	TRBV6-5	CASSRMRNTEAFF	TGTGCCAGCAGTCGTATGAGGAACACTGAAGCTTTCTTT
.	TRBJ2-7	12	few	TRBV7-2	CASSRAEQSQYF	TGTGCCAGCAGCCGAGCAGAACAGTCGCAGTACTTC
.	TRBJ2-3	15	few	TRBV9	CASSVDYGFGDTQYF	TGTGCCAGCAGCGTAGATTACGGATTTGGGGATACGCAGTATTTT
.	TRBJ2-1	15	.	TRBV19	CASSMGQGRGNEQFF	TGTGCCAGTAGTATGGGGCAGGGGAGAGGTAATGAGCAGTTCTTC
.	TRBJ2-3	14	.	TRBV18	CASSPPQIRSILDF	.
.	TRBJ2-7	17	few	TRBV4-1	CASSQDWGTGALARQYF	TGCGCCAGCAGCCAAGATTGGGGAACAGGCGCGCTGGCGCGGCAGTACTTC
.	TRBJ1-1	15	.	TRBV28	CASSLSVRVNTEAFF	TGTGCCAGCAGTTTATCAGTCAGGGTGAACACTGAAGCTTTCTTT
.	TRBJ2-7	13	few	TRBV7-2	CASSSQTLYEQYF	TGTGCCAGCAGCTCACAGACCCTTTACGAGCAGTACTTC
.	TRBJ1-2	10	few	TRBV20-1	CSARVYGYTF	TGCAGTGCTAGAGTTTATGGCTACACCTTC
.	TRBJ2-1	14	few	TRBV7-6	CASSLGPSYNEQFF	TGTGCCAGCAGCTTAGGACCCTCCTACAATGAGCAGTTCTTC
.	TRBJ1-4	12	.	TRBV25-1	CASSANNEKLFF	TGTGCCAGCAGTGCCAATAATGAAAAACTGTTTTTT
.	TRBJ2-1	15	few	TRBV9	CASSVVSGHYNEQFF	TGTGCCAGCAGCGTAGTTAGCGGACACTACAATGAGCAGTTCTTC
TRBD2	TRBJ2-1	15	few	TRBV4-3	CASSPQREVYNEQFF	TGCGCCAGCAGCCCTCAGCGGGAGGTCTACAATGAGCAGTTCTTC
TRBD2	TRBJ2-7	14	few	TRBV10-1	CASTTSGRGYEQYF	TGCGCCAGCACGACTAGCGGGAGAGGATACGAGCAGTACTTC
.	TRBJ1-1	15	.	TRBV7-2	CASSFSRGMNTEAFF	TGTGCCAGCAGCTTCTCCAGAGGAATGAACACTGAAGCTTTCTTT
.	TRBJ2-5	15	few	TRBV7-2	CASRTSDLTEETQYF	TGTGCCAGCAGGACTTCAGACCTGACGGAAGAGACCCAGTACTTC
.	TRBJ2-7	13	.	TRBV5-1	CASSLAGLYEQYF	TGCGCCAGCAGCTTGGCCGGATTATACGAGCAGTACTTC
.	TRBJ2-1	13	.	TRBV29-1	CSVLLGRYNEQFF	TGCAGCGTTCTTCTAGGGCGCTACAATGAGCAGTTCTTC
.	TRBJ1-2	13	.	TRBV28	CALYSGTDYGYTF	TGTGCCTTGTACTCCGGGACGGATTATGGCTACACCTTC
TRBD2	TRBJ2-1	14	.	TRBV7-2	CASSSVAGVLEQFF	TGTGCCAGCAGCTCAGTAGCGGGAGTTCTTGAGCAGTTCTTC